This T cell receptor (beta chain) was captured by sequencing in a study of T-cell memory formation after mild COVID-19. Study in general: TCR clusters were largely donor specific. Study findings and constraints: Balance between CD4 and CD8 was seen in clones contracting day 15 to 85, and a CD4+ lean was seen in later expanders. Second-wave clones with a day 37 peak had unconfirmed SARS-CoV-2 specificity.

On this clonotype itself: No antigen is known for it.

TCRdb analysed the 5' RACE reads with MiXCR anew, one entry per CDR3 protein. The sample has about 340,000 distinct CDR3 sequences; 13% to 15% are singletons. Trimming removed 5 bases from V and 8 bases from J, with 11 bases in between. Looked up from germline, CDR1 is SGHAT and CDR2 is FQNNGV. This CDR3 spans 12 amino acids. The source of this sequence is a man between 18 and 29 years old who had mild COVID-19 (a few samples of this study predate the infection). Cell type and time point are not known. The sequenced sample consisted of PBMCs or a T cell subset sorted from them (not recorded which). This rearrangement joins TRBV11-2 to TRBJ2-3; no clear D gene. The CDR3 sequence is CASSKLGITQYF. CDR3 nucleotide sequence: TGTGCCAGCAGCAAATTAGGAATTACGCAGTATTTT. Together with reference TRBV11-2 and TRBJ2-3, the CDR3 gives the full variable domain: EAGVAQSPRYKIIEKRQSVAFWCNPISGHATLYWYQQILGQGPKLLIQFQNNGVVDDSQLPKDRFSAERLKGVDSTLKIQPAKLEDSAVYLCASSKLGITQYFGPGTRLTVL.